The T cell receptor (beta chain) under discussion was sequenced for a study of T cells in Graves' hyperthyroidism and ophthalmopathy. There are many counts of this clonotype. Absence of ophthalmopathy progression within 18 months defined stable Graves' hyperthyroidism. Amplified TCR beta CDR3 regions came from RNA transcripts. With the HTBI primer set, the TCR CDR3 went through a first round of RT-PCR. MiXCR was run by TCRdb on the multiplex PCR reads, yielding one entry per CDR3 protein. The table lists approximately 610,000 distinct CDR3 sequences, 16% of them singletons. V lost 4 bases and J lost 10, with 18 bases in between. This CDR3 comprises 15 residues. The germline CDR1 and CDR2 sequences are SGHKS and YYEKEE (reference sequence).

The chain has TRBV5-5 and TRBJ1-6; perhaps TRBD1 as D (5 bases). The source material was blood. This clonotype was obtained from a woman aged 18 to 35 with Graves' hyperthyroidism. As DNA, the CDR3 is TGTGCCAGCAGCCACCGGCAGGGTGAGGGCTCACCCCTCCACTTT. This encodes CASSHRQGEGSPLHF.